The sequence of this TCR beta chain was determined in a study of blood T cell repertoires in COVID-19. Across the study: The samples span acute and convalescent COVID-19 from the United States, Italy and Spain.

Here immunoSEQ multiplex PCR was the method, and the copy in TCRdb shows in-frame clones only, minus some. The sample has more than 250,000 clones; around 88% are singletons. This CDR3 is 16 amino acids long. V trimming: 0 bases; J trimming: 4 bases; junction bases outside the gene matches: 5. Germline V lookup: CDR1 MDHEN, CDR2 SYDVKM. Researchers sorted participants into cohorts using their self-reported clinical history. The count of this clone is one. Sample: PBMCs or T cells enriched from blood (not recorded which). This rearrangement joins TRBV28 to TRBJ2-5; TRBD2 agrees at 10 bases. The clonotype comes from a woman in her forties who had recovered from COVID-19. CDR3 coding DNA: TGTGCCAGCAGTTTATGGCAGCGGGAGGGGGGAGAGACCCAGTACTTC. Protein sequence: CASSLWQREGGETQYF.